The clone carrying this T cell receptor (beta chain) was seen at least ten times. Its antigen is as yet unknown. TCRdb reprocessed the reads via MiXCR and lists one record per CDR3 protein. The repertoire consists of roughly 730,000 distinct CDR3 sequences, with 33% occurring once and the leading ten covering around a sixth. This entry is derived from a study of T cell repertoires in cytomegalovirus infection. Study in general: Through public TCR beta signatures, both CMV infection and matching HLA type were indicated.

Unmatched junction bases numbered 4, after V lost 0 bases and J lost 2 bases. CDR1 is SGHVS, CDR2 FQNEAQ, per germline. The CDR3 covers 16 residues. Study-wide points: Individuals carrying CMV plus the relevant HLA were identified by cumulative frequency of public TCR beta families. HLA-C-restricted CMV-specific TCR beta clonotypes were dominant in the ex vivo response.

The sequences come from cultured PBMCs, collected from culture after CMV antigen stimulation. The sequence derives from a human donor in good health (CMV status not recorded). Some clones in this sample may be carry-over from other donors' samples. V gene TRBV7-8 combines with J gene TRBJ2-1; 7 bases line up with TRBD2. CDR3 in amino acids: CASSLAGTTPYNEQFF. In DNA form, the CDR3 reads TGTGCCAGCAGCTTAGCTGGGACTACCCCCTACAATGAGCAGTTCTTC.